This T cell receptor (beta chain) appears in the sequencing data of a study of PD-1 blockade in classical Hodgkin lymphoma. Time point here: cycle 4 day 1 (C4D1), after 6 weeks of nivolumab. All patients relapsed after autologous stem cell transplantation, and brentuximab vedotin exposure varied. Assay: immunoSEQ multiplex PCR; the TCRdb copy retains only in-frame clones and omits some. The sample has about 31,000 clones, almost 85% seen once; the top ten hold around 20%. The V and J ends lost 2 bases and 0 bases respectively, with 13 bases between them. This CDR3 region has 16 residues. Germline CDR1 is SGHKS and CDR2 is YYEKEE (reference sequence).

The receptor's source is a human donor with classical Hodgkin lymphoma. The source material was peripheral blood mononuclear cells (PBMCs), sampled before the fourth cycle of nivolumab. This chain links TRBV5-5 with TRBJ2-3; a possible D gene is TRBD2 (6 bases). The DNA of the CDR3 is TGTGCCAGCAGCTTCCAGATAGCGGCTAGCACAGATACGCAGTATTTT. This sequence encodes CASSFQIAASTDTQYF.